This T cell receptor (beta chain) was identified during a study of blood T cells in healthy people across ages. The second PCR ran about 6 to 12 cycles with a sample-barcoded 5' primer and J-beta primers. TCRdb reprocessed the 5' RACE reads with MiXCR, giving one entry per CDR3 protein. In the table there are 1,500,000 or so distinct CDR3 sequences, less than 45% of which are singletons. Deletions cut 3 bases from V and 1 base from J, with 11 bases between. This CDR3 comprises 15 residues. The germline V gene encodes CDR1 SGDLS and CDR2 YYNGEE. This clonotype was obtained from a woman under 30 in good health. Sample: blood. V gene TRBV9 combines with J gene TRBJ2-1; D may be TRBD1 (5 bases). The CDR3 bases are TGTGCCAGCAGCGATCAGGGTTGGTCCTACAATGAGCAGTTCTTC. It encodes CASSDQGWSYNEQFF.